The 31 T cell receptor beta chains below come from one sample, sequenced in a study of shared clonotypes between healthy human individuals. Libraries were prepared by immunoSEQ multiplex PCR; TCRdb keeps only in-frame clonotypes and omits some of them. In the table there are about 640,000 clones, about 78% of which are singletons. Sequencing input: memory CD4+ T cells sorted from blood. Indicated subset: CD45RA-negative fraction. Every receptor here comes from a woman aged 25 to 39 in good health.

Regarding this clone: Other DNA sequences from this sample encode an identical CDR3 as well. The J gene is TRBJ2-1, the V gene TRBV5-1, with D tentatively TRBD1 or TRBD2 (5 bases each). Trimming removed 2 bases from V and 0 bases from J, with 9 bases in between. The CDR3 is made up of 15 amino acids. The germline V gene has CDR1 SGHRS and CDR2 YFSETQ. The CDR3 sequence is CASSFTGGSYNEQFF. CDR3 coding DNA: TGCGCCAGCAGCTTTACTGGGGGCTCCTACAATGAGCAGTTCTTC.

The V and J genes are TRBV19 and TRBJ2-2; D remains ambiguous. CDR3 length: 15 residues. The germline V gene has CDR1 LNHDA and CDR2 SQIVND (reference sequence). V shed 8 bases and J shed 1 base, with 14 bases lying between them. The CDR3 sequence: CASSLTSLNTGELFF. The DNA of the CDR3 is TGTGCCAGTTCCTTGACATCCTTGAACACCGGGGAGCTGTTTTTT.

This chain uses TRBV5-4 with TRBJ2-6; D is unclear. V lost 2 bases and J lost 2, with 8 bases in between. CDR1 is SGHNT and CDR2 is YYREEE in the germline V gene (reference sequence). CDR3 length: 15 amino acids. CDR3 nucleotide sequence: TGTGCCAGCAGCTTAACAAGAACTGGGGCCAACGTCCTGACTTTC. It translates to CASSLTRTGANVLTF.

The rearrangement uses TRBV19 and TRBJ1-5; D ambiguous. Trimming removed 10 bases at V and 0 bases at J, with 22 bases between. Germline V gene lookup returns CDR1 LNHDA and CDR2 SQIVND (reference sequence). This CDR3 has 17 amino acids. The CDR3, as DNA: TGTGCCACCCGAAAAGCACCTCAGGTGATTAGCAATCAGCCCCAGCATTTT. Residues: CATRKAPQVISNQPQHF.

This clone showed up just once. The chain links TRBV6-1 to TRBJ2-1; D remains unclear. The CDR3 extends over 16 amino acids. Deletions cut 1 base from V and 1 base from J, with 11 bases between. In germline, CDR1 is MNHNS, CDR2 SASEGT. CDR3 DNA sequence: TGTGCCAGCAGTGAAGGAACCGCCCGGTCCTACAATGAGCAGTTCTTC. This sequence encodes CASSEGTARSYNEQFF.

This chain joins TRBV5-6 and TRBJ1-5; the D is unclear. The CDR3 is 17 residues long. Germline assignment: CDR1 SGHDT and CDR2 YYEEEE. Trimming left V 2 bases short and J 1 base short, with 16 bases between. CDR3 region: CASSLRHSVGSNQPQHF. The DNA of the CDR3 is TGTGCCAGCAGCTTACGGCACTCCGTGGGGAGCAATCAGCCCCAGCATTTT.

The chain couples TRBV5-1 to TRBJ2-2; tentative D call: TRBD2 (6 bases). The V end lost 6 bases, the J end lost 5 bases, and 14 bases lay between the germline ends. Per the germline V gene, CDR1 is SGHRS and CDR2 is YFSETQ. CDR3 length: 14 residues. The CDR3 DNA reads as TGCGCCAGCAACCCCGGGACTGAGACCGGGGAGCTGTTTTTT. This translates into CASNPGTETGELFF.

The J gene is TRBJ2-4, the V gene TRBV11-3, with D possibly matching TRBD1 (6 bases). Germline V gene data show CDR1 as SGHNT and CDR2 as YENEEA. With 5 bases removed from V and 1 base from J, the gap between germline ends came to 15 bases. The CDR3 extends over 16 amino acids. This CDR3 reads CASSILRGSAKNIQYF. CDR3 in DNA: TGTGCCAGCAGCATCCTGAGGGGGTCGGCCAAAAACATTCAGTACTTC.

The chain recombines TRBV5-1 with TRBJ2-7; 10 nucleotides align to TRBD2. CDR3 length: 17 amino acids. V lost 2 bases, J lost 3 bases, and 11 bases stayed unmatched. From germline, CDR1 is SGHRS and CDR2 YFSETQ. CDR3 bases: TGCGCCAGCAGCTTAAGGGGAAGCGGGAGGGCGGACTACGAGCAGTACTTC. Encoded protein: CASSLRGSGRADYEQYF.

The chain employs TRBV6-1 and TRBJ1-1; 8 nucleotides agree with TRBD1. CDR1 and CDR2 from the germline V gene are MNHNS and SASEGT. Trimming took 5 bases from V and 2 from J; bases not matched to a gene: 4. The CDR3 runs 14 residues. CDR3 amino acids: CASSLDRVNTEAFF. CDR3 DNA sequence: TGTGCCAGCAGTTTGGACAGGGTAAACACTGAAGCTTTCTTT.

J is TRBJ2-1 and V is TRBV18, with 8 nucleotides matching TRBD2. CDR3 length equals 15 residues. CDR1 is KGHSH, CDR2 LQKENI, per germline. V lost 3 bases to trimming and J lost 3 bases; unmatched junction nucleotides: 4. The CDR3 region is CASSPQREFYNEQFF. The CDR3 nucleotides read TGTGCCAGCTCACCCCAGCGGGAGTTCTACAATGAGCAGTTCTTC. The variable domain in full, completed from reference TRBV18 and TRBJ2-1, reads NAGVMQNPRHLVRRRGQEARLRCSPMKGHSHVYWYRQLPEEGLKFMVYLQKENIIDESGMPKERFSAEFPKEGPSILRIQQVVRGDSAAYFCASSPQREFYNEQFFGPGTRLTVL.

In nucleotides, the CDR3 is TGTGCCTGGACTTTCGACTGGGGGACCGGGGAGCTGTTTTTT. Its protein is CAWTFDWGTGELFF. The chain combines TRBV30 with TRBJ2-2; D is possibly TRBD1 or TRBD2 (5 bases each). Trimming left V 4 bases short and J 5 bases short, with 14 bases between. The germline gives CDR1 GTSNPN, CDR2 SVGIG (reference sequence). This CDR3 is built from 14 residues.

V is TRBV6-1 and J is TRBJ2-5; 11 bases are a match to TRBD2. Trimming removed 7 bases from V and 5 bases from J; junction bases left unmatched: 6. The CDR3 contains 14 residues. CDR1 is MNHNS and CDR2 is SASEGT in the germline V gene. Written as DNA, the CDR3 is TGTGCCAGCAAGACTAGCGGGAACACGGAGACCCAGTACTTC. Protein sequence: CASKTSGNTETQYF.

The chain combines TRBV4-1 with TRBJ2-2; the D gene is possibly TRBD2 (5 bases). Germline values: CDR1 MGHRA, CDR2 YSYEKL. The CDR3 is 17 amino acids. V was pared by 3 bases and J by 6 bases, with 20 bases between. The CDR3: CASSHGPNTRGAGELFF. DNA for the CDR3: TGCGCCAGCAGCCACGGGCCCAATACTAGAGGTGCCGGGGAGCTGTTTTTT.

Concerning this clone itself: Given a much more abundant clone one base away, this may be a read error. V and J are TRBV2 and TRBJ1-2; D unclear. Trimming took off 6 bases at V and 2 bases at J, with 4 bases between the two ends. The CDR3 spans 11 residues. From germline, CDR1 is SNHLY and CDR2 FYNNEI. DNA of the CDR3: TGTGCCAGCAGACAGAACTATGGCTACACCTTC. As protein: CASRQNYGYTF.

V gene TRBV27 combines with J gene TRBJ2-7; D may be TRBD1 (5 bases). V lost 5 bases to trimming and J lost 3 bases, with 11 bases between them. From germline, CDR1 is MNHEY and CDR2 SMNVEV (reference sequence). CDR3 length: 13 amino acids. The CDR3 region has the DNA TGTGCCAGCAGTCCCTCGACAGTCTACGAGCAGTACTTC. As protein: CASSPSTVYEQYF.

This clone was counted between two and nine times. Other nucleotide sequences in the sample specify the same CDR3. CDR3 bases: TGCGCCAGCAGCTTGAACAGAAACACTGAAGCTTTCTTT. Amino acid sequence: CASSLNRNTEAFF. This chain links TRBV5-1 with TRBJ1-1; D is unclear. Between the trimmed V and J ends, which lost 1 base and 2 bases, there was a span of 6 bases. This CDR3 contains 13 residues. Germline CDR1 is SGHRS and CDR2 is YFSETQ.

The table lists this clone with a few counts. V and J are TRBV2 and TRBJ2-1, with D perhaps TRBD1 (6 bases). Looked up from germline, CDR1 is SNHLY and CDR2 is FYNNEI. V was trimmed by 1 base and J by 3 bases, leaving 10 bases between them. The CDR3 is 15 residues long. CDR3 residues: CASSEEGEGYNEQFF. For the CDR3, the DNA is TGTGCCAGCAGTGAAGAGGGGGAAGGCTACAATGAGCAGTTCTTC.

V usage is TRBV2 and J usage is TRBJ1-5; no reliable D call. CDR3 length: 14 amino acids. In germline, CDR1 is SNHLY, CDR2 FYNNEI. Trimming shortened V by 6 bases and J by 6 bases, and 15 bases separated the two germline ends. The CDR3 sequence is CASSADGRIQPQHF. CDR3 DNA sequence: TGTGCCAGCAGCGCTGACGGGAGGATTCAGCCCCAGCATTTT.

This clone was recorded once. Since a far larger clone is one base different, this is likely a read error. Other DNA sequences from this sample encode an identical CDR3 as well. The J gene is TRBJ2-1, the V gene TRBV5-1; TRBD2 agrees at 11 bases. V gave up 1 base and J gave up 3 bases; unmatched junction bases: 0. This CDR3 is 15 amino acids long. Per germline, CDR1 SGHRS and CDR2 YFSETQ. DNA for the CDR3: TGCGCCAGCAGCTTGACTAGCGGGGGCTACAATGAGCAGTTCTTC. Translating gives CASSLTSGGYNEQFF.

The chain combines TRBV11-2 with TRBJ2-1; D may be TRBD2 (5 bases). The CDR3 spans 15 residues. Germline assignment: CDR1 SGHAT and CDR2 FQNNGV. Trimming took 2 bases from V and 1 from J, leaving 9 bases between them. In DNA form, the CDR3 reads TGTGCCAGCAGCTTAACGGACTCTTCCTACAATGAGCAGTTCTTC. It codes for CASSLTDSSYNEQFF.

The chain recombines TRBV28 with TRBJ1-5; possibly TRBD1 for D (5 bases). Germline values: CDR1 MDHEN, CDR2 SYDVKM. Trimming removed 8 bases at V and 1 base at J, with 15 bases between. The CDR3 totals 15 residues. The CDR3 DNA reads as TGTGCCAGCCGGGGCAGCGAAGGGAGCAATCAGCCCCAGCATTTT. Translation: CASRGSEGSNQPQHF.

The chain combines TRBV6-6 with TRBJ2-7; 12 bases map to TRBD2. This CDR3 region has 14 residues. V was clipped by 6 bases and J by 4 bases; unmatched bases: 4. Per the germline V gene, CDR1 is MNHNY and CDR2 is SVGAGI (reference sequence). CDR3 loop: CASSRLAGVYEQYF. CDR3 coding DNA: TGTGCCAGCAGCCGACTAGCGGGAGTGTACGAGCAGTACTTC.

This clone showed up just once. The chain combines TRBV7-9 with TRBJ2-7; D not certain. Trimming removed 1 base at V and 2 bases at J, with 9 bases between. Per germline, CDR1 SEHNR and CDR2 FQNEAQ (reference sequence). The CDR3 is 14 residues long. CDR3 nucleotides: TGTGCCAGCAGCTTAGATGGGCCGGCCTACGAGCAGTACTTC. It yields the protein CASSLDGPAYEQYF.

The V gene is TRBV4-1, the J gene TRBJ2-1; tentatively, D is TRBD2 (6 bases). CDR1 and CDR2 (germline): MGHRA, YSYEKL. With 0 bases removed from V and 1 base from J, the gap between germline ends came to 10 bases. The CDR3 sequence is 16 residues long. This CDR3 is CASSQEVAVSYNEQFF. For the CDR3, the DNA is TGCGCCAGCAGCCAAGAAGTAGCGGTTTCCTACAATGAGCAGTTCTTC.

Of note for this clone: This likely traces to a read error, being one base from a far larger clone. The same CDR3 also results from other DNA sequences found in this sample. The genes are TRBV5-1 and TRBJ2-2; D might be TRBD1 (6 bases). The CDR3 sequence is 14 residues long. The V end was cut by 4 bases, the J end by 3 bases, with 10 bases between. Germline V gene lookup returns CDR1 SGHRS and CDR2 YFSETQ. The CDR3 protein is CASSPGTHTGELFF. CDR3 DNA: TGCGCCAGCAGCCCCGGGACACACACCGGGGAGCTGTTTTTT.

The V call is TRBV7-2, the J call TRBJ1-2; D uncertain. This CDR3 is built from 13 residues. From germline, CDR1 is SGHTA and CDR2 FQGNSA. V was cut by 2 bases and J by 7 bases, with 11 bases left in between. DNA for the CDR3: TGTGCCAGCAGCTTACCCCCTTTGGGTGGCTACACCTTC. Amino acids: CASSLPPLGGYTF. Using reference TRBV7-2 and TRBJ1-2 for the parts outside the CDR3, the full variable domain is GAGVSQSPSNKVTEKGKDVELRCDPISGHTALYWYRQSLGQGLEFLIYFQGNSAPDKSGLPSDRFSAERTGGSVSTLTIQRTQQEDSAVYLCASSLPPLGGYTFGSGTRLTVV.

The rearrangement links TRBV7-9 to TRBJ1-4; 7 bases are a match to TRBD1. The ends lost 1 base at V and 0 bases at J; junction bases unmatched: 8. CDR3 size: 18 residues. Germline CDR1 SEHNR, CDR2 FQNEAQ (reference sequence). The CDR3 loop reads CASSLGTGISATNEKLFF. The DNA for the CDR3 is TGTGCCAGCAGCTTAGGGACAGGTATATCCGCAACTAATGAAAAACTGTTTTTT.

This rearrangement joins TRBV10-1 to TRBJ2-1; the match to TRBD2 covers 8 bases. This CDR3 has 12 amino acids. The germline V gene encodes CDR1 WNHNN and CDR2 SYGVQD (reference sequence). The CDR3 DNA reads TGCGCAACCGGGACTAGGAACAATGAGCAGTTCTTC. Protein: CATGTRNNEQFF.

The genes are TRBV5-1 and TRBJ2-7, with 7 bases identical to TRBD1. The V and J ends lost 7 bases and 1 base, in that order; junction bases with no gene match: 5. Germline values: CDR1 SGHRS, CDR2 YFSETQ. The CDR3 totals 13 residues. In DNA form, the CDR3 reads TGCGCCAGCCCCCCCAGGGGGTCCTACGAGCAGTACTTC. Encoded protein: CASPPRGSYEQYF.

This rearrangement joins TRBV10-2 to TRBJ1-2; D call uncertain. V lost 8 bases, J lost 0 bases, and 10 bases lay in between. This CDR3 region has 13 residues. Germline CDR1 reads WSHSY; CDR2 reads SAAADI. The CDR3 here is CASSGNSNYGYTF. Written as DNA, the CDR3 is TGCGCCAGCTCCGGTAATTCTAACTATGGCTACACCTTC.